These T cell receptor beta chains were read from a single sample in a study of shared clonotypes between healthy human individuals. Profiled with immunoSEQ multiplex PCR; TCRdb holds only in-frame clones, not every one. The table lists about 1.1 million clones, 70% to 80% of them singletons, with under 0.65% in the top ten. The source material was memory CD4+ T cells from PBMCs. Receptors were obtained from a young man in good health. Some clones in this sample may be carry-over from other donors' samples. Each CDR3 is given with its conserved first and last residue. The order of the fields is CDR3 protein, J gene, V gene.

CDR3: CSGSGYNEQFF
J: TRBJ2-1
V: TRBV20-1

CDR3: CASSVGRWGWDEKLFF
J: TRBJ1-4
V: TRBV28

CDR3: CASSGQGASGANVLTF
J: TRBJ2-6
V: TRBV6-1

CDR3: CALRTGTGGSPLHF
J: TRBJ1-6
V: TRBV30

CDR3: CASSPDSGAWETQYF
J: TRBJ2-5
V: TRBV7-9

CDR3: CAWSHGGATNEKLFF
J: TRBJ1-4
V: TRBV30

CDR3: CASSEVGSSGANVLTF
J: TRBJ2-6
V: TRBV6-1

CDR3: CASSYGAEYGYTF
J: TRBJ1-2
V: TRBV6-5

CDR3: CASSPEADIYGYTF
J: TRBJ1-2
V: TRBV18

CDR3: CASTRGGTLSWEQYF
J: TRBJ2-7
V: TRBV7-8

CDR3: CSAREGDLRFF
J: TRBJ2-1
V: TRBV20-1

CDR3: CAISTERDPTRDTQYF
J: TRBJ2-3
V: TRBV6-6

CDR3: CASSLSTGIVGNEQFF
J: TRBJ2-1
V: TRBV5-1

CDR3: CASSLSGVNQPQHF
J: TRBJ1-5
V: TRBV11-2

CDR3: CASSGTSFWEQYF
J: TRBJ2-7
V: TRBV28

CDR3: CASSASIQAKNIQYF
J: TRBJ2-4
V: TRBV7-9

CDR3: CASSLRGVGASYTF
J: TRBJ1-2
V: TRBV27

CDR3: CATSKTGFPGANVLTF
J: TRBJ2-6
V: TRBV15

CDR3: CASSRGGGHQPQHF
J: TRBJ1-5
V: TRBV7-2

CDR3: CASLAVSKETQYF
J: TRBJ2-5
V: TRBV28

CDR3: CAWREGTGMGKLFF
J: TRBJ1-4
V: TRBV30

CDR3: CASSLADTTNEKLFF
J: TRBJ1-4
V: TRBV5-5

CDR3: CASSQEFPGELFF
J: TRBJ2-2
V: TRBV4-3

CDR3: CASFVSGDTQYF
J: TRBJ2-3
V: TRBV6-1

CDR3: CASSRQGTDTQYF
J: TRBJ2-3
V: TRBV4-3

CDR3: CASSLQGSPLHF
J: TRBJ1-6
V: TRBV5-6

CDR3: CAWSVEGNGNQPQHF
J: TRBJ1-5
V: TRBV30